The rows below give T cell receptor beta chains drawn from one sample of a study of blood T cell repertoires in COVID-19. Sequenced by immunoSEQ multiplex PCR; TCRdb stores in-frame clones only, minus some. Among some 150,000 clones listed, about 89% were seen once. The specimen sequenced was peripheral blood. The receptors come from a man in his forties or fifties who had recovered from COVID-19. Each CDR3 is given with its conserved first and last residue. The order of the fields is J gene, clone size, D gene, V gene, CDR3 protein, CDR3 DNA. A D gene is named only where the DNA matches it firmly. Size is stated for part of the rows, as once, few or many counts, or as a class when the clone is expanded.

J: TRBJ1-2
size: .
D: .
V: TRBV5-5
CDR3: CASSGPEPNYGYTF
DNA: TGTGCCAGCAGTGGGCCGGAACCTAACTATGGCTACACCTTC

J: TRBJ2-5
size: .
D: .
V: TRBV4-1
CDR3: CASSQGTTRTQYF
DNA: TGCGCCAGCAGCCAAGGGACTACCAGGACCCAGTACTTC

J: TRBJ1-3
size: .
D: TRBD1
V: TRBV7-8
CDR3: CASSLTGVAGTSGNTIYF
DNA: TGTGCCAGCAGCCTGACAGGGGTCGCGGGAACCTCTGGAAACACCATATATTTT

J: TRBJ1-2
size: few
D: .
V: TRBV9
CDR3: CASATGWTEYGYTF
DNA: TGTGCCAGTGCAACAGGGTGGACCGAGTATGGCTACACCTTC

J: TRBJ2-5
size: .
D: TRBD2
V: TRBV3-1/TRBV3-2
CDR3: CASSPGLASETQYF
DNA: TGTGCCAGCAGCCCGGGACTAGCGTCGGAGACCCAGTACTTC

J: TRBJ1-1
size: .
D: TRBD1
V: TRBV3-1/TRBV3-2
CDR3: CASSQPGQGTTEAFF
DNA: TGTGCCAGCAGCCAACCGGGACAGGGGACCACTGAAGCTTTCTTT

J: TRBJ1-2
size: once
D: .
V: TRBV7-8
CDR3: CASSPSPGGFGYTF
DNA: TGTGCCAGCAGCCCCTCCCCGGGGGGGTTTGGCTACACCTTC

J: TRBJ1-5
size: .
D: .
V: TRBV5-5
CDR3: CASSLDRLGQPQHF
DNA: TGTGCCAGCAGCCTCGACAGGTTAGGACAGCCCCAGCATTTT

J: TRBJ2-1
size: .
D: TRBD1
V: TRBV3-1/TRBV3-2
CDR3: CASSQSVQGANEQFF
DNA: TGTGCCAGCAGCCAGTCGGTCCAGGGGGCCAATGAGCAGTTCTTC

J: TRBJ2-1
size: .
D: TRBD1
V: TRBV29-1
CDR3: CSAGPRDSSYNEQFF
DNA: TGCAGCGCCGGCCCCAGGGACAGCTCCTACAATGAGCAGTTCTTC

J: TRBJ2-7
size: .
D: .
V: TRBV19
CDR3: CASSMRGPGAYEQYF
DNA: TGTGCCAGTAGTATGAGAGGGCCTGGAGCCTACGAGCAGTACTTC

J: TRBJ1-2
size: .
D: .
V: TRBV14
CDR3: CASSRARENYGYTF
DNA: TGTGCCAGCAGCCGAGCCCGGGAGAACTATGGCTACACCTTC

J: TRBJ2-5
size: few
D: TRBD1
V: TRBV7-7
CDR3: CASSSGTGDLETQYF
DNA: TGTGCTAGCAGCTCTGGGACAGGGGACCTCGAGACCCAGTACTTC

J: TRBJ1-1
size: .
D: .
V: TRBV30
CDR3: CAWSYREMNTEAFF
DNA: TGTGCCTGGAGTTACCGGGAGATGAACACTGAAGCTTTCTTT

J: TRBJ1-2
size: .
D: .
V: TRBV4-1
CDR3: CASSPTTGIANYGYTF
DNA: TGCGCCAGCAGCCCGACCACAGGTATTGCTAACTATGGCTACACCTTC

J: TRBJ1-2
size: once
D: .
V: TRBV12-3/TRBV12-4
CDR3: CASSLDFGYTF
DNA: TGTGCCAGCAGTTTAGACTTCGGCTACACCTTC

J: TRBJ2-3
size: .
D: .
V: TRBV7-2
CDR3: CASSQRAGGDTQYF
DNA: TGTGCCAGCAGCCAAAGGGCGGGCGGGGATACGCAGTATTTT

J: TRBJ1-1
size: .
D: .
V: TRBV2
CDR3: CASRRGSGQSPRDTEAFF
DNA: TGTGCCAGCAGACGGGGTTCGGGACAATCCCCCCGGGACACTGAAGCTTTCTTT

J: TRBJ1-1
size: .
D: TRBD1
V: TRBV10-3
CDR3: CAIRPQGQPNTEAFF
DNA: TGTGCCATCAGACCCCAGGGACAGCCGAACACTGAAGCTTTCTTT

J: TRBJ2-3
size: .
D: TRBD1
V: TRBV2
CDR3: CASSMGQIGTQYF
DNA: TGTGCCAGCAGTATGGGACAGATAGGGACGCAGTATTTT

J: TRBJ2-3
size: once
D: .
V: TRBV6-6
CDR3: CASSYIGGSTDTQYF
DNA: TGTGCCAGCAGTTACATCGGGGGTAGCACAGATACGCAGTATTTT

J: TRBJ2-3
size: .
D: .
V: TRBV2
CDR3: CASNHEGEDTQYF
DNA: TGTGCCAGCAATCACGAGGGGGAAGATACGCAGTATTTT

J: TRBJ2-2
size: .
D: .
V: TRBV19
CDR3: CASSYPSPDSLGVDDTGELFF
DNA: TGTGCCAGTAGTTACCCCTCCCCGGACAGCCTTGGGGTCGACGACACCGGGGAGCTGTTTTTT

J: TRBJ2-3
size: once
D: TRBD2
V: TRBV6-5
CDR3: CASRLASGGETTQYF
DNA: TGTGCCAGCAGGCTGGCTAGCGGGGGGGAAACGACGCAGTATTTT

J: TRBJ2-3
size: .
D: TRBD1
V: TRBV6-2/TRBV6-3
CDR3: CASSYSTPGQTQYF
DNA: TGTGCCAGCAGTTACTCGACCCCGGGACAGACGCAGTATTTT

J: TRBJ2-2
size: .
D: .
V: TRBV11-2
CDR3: CASSPDRPRTGELFF
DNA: TGTGCCAGCAGTCCCGACAGGCCGAGGACCGGGGAGCTGTTTTTT

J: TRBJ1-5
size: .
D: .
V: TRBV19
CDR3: CASSMHGKGSNQPQHF
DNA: TGTGCCAGTAGTATGCACGGGAAAGGGAGCAATCAGCCCCAGCATTTT

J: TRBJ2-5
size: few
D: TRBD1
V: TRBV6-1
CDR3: CASSDPDRGPETQYF
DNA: TGTGCCAGCAGTGACCCTGACAGGGGGCCGGAGACCCAGTACTTC

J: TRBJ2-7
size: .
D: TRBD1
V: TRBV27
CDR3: CASRKDRGYSYEQYF
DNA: TGTGCCAGCAGGAAAGACAGGGGGTACTCCTACGAGCAGTACTTC

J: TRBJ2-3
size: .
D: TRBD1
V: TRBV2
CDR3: CASSVRQGGTDTQYF
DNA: TGTGCCAGCAGTGTCAGACAGGGAGGCACAGATACGCAGTATTTT

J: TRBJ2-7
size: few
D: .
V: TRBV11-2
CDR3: CASSLDPSPREQYF
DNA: TGTGCCAGCAGCTTAGATCCGTCCCCTCGCGAGCAGTACTTC

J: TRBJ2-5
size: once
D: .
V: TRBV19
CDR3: CASSISTSHLQETQYF
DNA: TGTGCCAGTAGTATATCAACTAGCCACCTCCAAGAGACCCAGTACTTC

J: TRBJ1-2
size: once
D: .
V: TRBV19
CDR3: CASTRAGSPYGYTF
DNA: TGTGCCAGTACCAGGGCAGGTAGCCCGTATGGCTACACCTTC

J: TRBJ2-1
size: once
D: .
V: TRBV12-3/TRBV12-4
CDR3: CASSLAGGQFF
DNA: TGTGCCAGCAGTTTAGCGGGGGGGCAGTTCTTC

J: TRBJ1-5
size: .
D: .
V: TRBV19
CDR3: CASSHRGRGSNQPQHF
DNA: TGTGCCAGTAGCCACCGAGGGAGGGGTAGCAATCAGCCCCAGCATTTT

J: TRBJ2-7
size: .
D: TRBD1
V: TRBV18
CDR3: CASSPPSQGVYEQYF
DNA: TGTGCCAGCTCACCACCGTCCCAGGGGGTCTACGAGCAGTACTTC

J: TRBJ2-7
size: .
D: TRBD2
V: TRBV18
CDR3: CASSGEGLALYDEQYF
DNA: TGTGCCAGCTCGGGCGAGGGACTAGCGTTATACGACGAGCAGTACTTC

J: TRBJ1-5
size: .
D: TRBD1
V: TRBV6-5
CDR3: CASSRDRADNQPQHF
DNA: TGTGCCAGCAGTCGGGACAGGGCCGACAATCAGCCCCAGCATTTT

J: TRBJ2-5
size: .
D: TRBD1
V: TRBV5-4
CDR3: CASSPDRGRRETQYF
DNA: TGTGCCAGCAGCCCCGACAGGGGGCGGCGGGAGACCCAGTACTTC

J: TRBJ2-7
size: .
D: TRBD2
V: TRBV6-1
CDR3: CASSEAWGGIYEQYF
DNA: TGTGCCAGCAGTGAAGCGTGGGGGGGGATCTACGAGCAGTACTTC

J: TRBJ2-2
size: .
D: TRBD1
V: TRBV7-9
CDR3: CASSLGLRTGTGELFF
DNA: TGTGCCAGCAGCTTAGGGCTCAGGACAGGCACCGGGGAGCTGTTTTTT

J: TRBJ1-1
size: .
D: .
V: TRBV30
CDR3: CAWAGGRNTEAFF
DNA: TGTGCCTGGGCTGGGGGCCGGAACACTGAAGCTTTCTTT

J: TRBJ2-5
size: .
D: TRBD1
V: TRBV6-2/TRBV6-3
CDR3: CASSYSDRGRIYETQYF
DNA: TGTGCCAGCAGTTACTCCGACAGGGGGCGAATATACGAGACCCAGTACTTC

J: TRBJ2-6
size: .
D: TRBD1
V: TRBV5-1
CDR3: CASSSGTGIISGANVLTF
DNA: TGCGCCAGCAGTTCCGGGACAGGGATTATCTCTGGGGCCAACGTCCTGACTTTC

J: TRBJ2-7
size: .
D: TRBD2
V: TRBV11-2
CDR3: CASSFSWTSGGAGEQYF
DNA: TGTGCCAGCAGCTTTTCCTGGACTAGCGGGGGGGCGGGCGAGCAGTACTTC

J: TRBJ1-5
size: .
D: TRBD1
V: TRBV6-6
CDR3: CASSYITGGNQPQHF
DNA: TGTGCCAGCAGTTACATTACAGGGGGCAATCAGCCCCAGCATTTT

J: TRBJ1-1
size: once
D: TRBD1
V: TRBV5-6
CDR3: CASSFWQGGRNTEAFF
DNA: TGTGCCAGCAGCTTTTGGCAGGGGGGTAGAAACACTGAAGCTTTCTTT